Below, 32 T cell receptor beta chains from the same sample are listed, as sequenced in a study of blood T cells in healthy people across ages. Then a second PCR, running roughly 7 to 11 cycles, was carried out with a sample-barcoded 5' primer and a J-beta primer mix. TCRdb itself ran the 5' RACE reads through MiXCR, one entry per CDR3 protein. Among under 2 million distinct CDR3 sequences, about 31% were seen once, and the ten largest hold around 10%. The sequenced material came from blood. The receptor source for this set is a woman aged 25 to 39 in good health.

This clonotype was seen ten or more times. The rearrangement uses TRBV29-1 and TRBJ2-1; the D gene is possibly TRBD1 (5 bases). V lost 6 bases, J lost 8 bases, and 11 bases lay in between. The CDR3 sequence is 11 residues long. Germline V gene data show CDR1 as SQVTM and CDR2 as ANQGSEA. CDR3 residues: CSVAQGDEQFF. As DNA, the CDR3 is TGCAGCGTCGCACAAGGGGATGAGCAGTTCTTC.

The rearrangement links TRBV6-1 to TRBJ2-7, with TRBD2 as a possible D gene (6 bases). V was clipped by 8 bases and J by 0 bases, with 17 bases between them. The CDR3 consists of 15 residues. Germline CDR1 is MNHNS and CDR2 is SASEGT. In nucleotides, the CDR3 is TGTGCCAGCCCTGGGGGATACGGGGGCTCCTACGAGCAGTACTTC. It is translated as CASPGGYGGSYEQYF.

The V call is TRBV24-1, the J call TRBJ2-1; D may match TRBD1 or TRBD2 (6 bases each). The CDR3 totals 15 residues. V shed 6 bases and J shed 9 bases, with 20 bases lying between them. Germline V gene lookup returns CDR1 KGHDR and CDR2 SFDVKD. The CDR3 sequence is CATSPGQRARSEQFF. The CDR3 nucleotides are TGTGCCACCAGTCCCGGACAGCGGGCGAGGAGTGAGCAGTTCTTC.

The chain has TRBV3-1 and TRBJ1-3, with a weak D call TRBD1 (5 bases). The length of the CDR3 is 19 residues. The ends were cut back, 3 bases at V and 0 bases at J, with 21 bases in the middle. The germline V gene has CDR1 LGHDT and CDR2 YNNKEL (reference sequence). The DNA for the CDR3 is TGTGCCAGCAGCCACGACCCCGGGACCGCGCCCAGCTCTGGAAACACCATATATTTT. It is translated as CASSHDPGTAPSSGNTIYF. Full variable domain (rest looked up from reference TRBV3-1 and TRBJ1-3): DTAVSQTPKYLVTQMGNDKSIKCEQNLGHDTMYWYKQDSKKFLKIMFSYNNKELIINETVPNRFSPKSPDKAHLNLHINSLELGDSAVYFCASSHDPGTAPSSGNTIYFGEGSWLTVV.

This clonotype was picked up a small number of times. The chain carries TRBV4-1 and TRBJ2-3; 13 bases match TRBD2. This CDR3 has 16 amino acids. The ends lost 3 bases at V and 4 bases at J; junction bases unmatched: 4. The germline CDR1 and CDR2 sequences are MGHRA and YSYEKL. In DNA, the CDR3 is TGCGCCAGCAGCCAGGGACTAGCGGGGTTCGCAGATACGCAGTATTTT. Translation: CASSQGLAGFADTQYF.

This clonotype was seen more than once but under ten times. The rearrangement joins TRBV20-1 to TRBJ1-4; no clear D gene. Germline V CDR1 and CDR2: DFQATT, SNEGSKA (reference sequence). This CDR3 spans 11 amino acids. Trimming cost V 3 bases and J 8 bases, with 7 bases left between them. The CDR3: CSASKTEKLFF. CDR3 nucleotides: TGCAGTGCTAGCAAAACCGAAAAACTGTTTTTT.

This chain connects TRBV5-1 to TRBJ1-2, with D uncertain. Germline V gives CDR1 SGHRS, CDR2 YFSETQ. Between the trimmed V and J ends, which lost 4 bases and 2 bases, there was a span of 15 bases. This CDR3 contains 15 residues. CDR3 in DNA: TGCGCCAGCAGCCTCAAGCCCCGGCTGAACTATGGCTACACCTTC. Its protein product is CASSLKPRLNYGYTF. Full variable domain (rest looked up from reference TRBV5-1 and TRBJ1-2): KAGVTQTPRYLIKTRGQQVTLSCSPISGHRSVSWYQQTPGQGLQFLFEYFSETQRNKGNFPGRFSGRQFSNSRSEMNVSTLELGDSALYLCASSLKPRLNYGYTFGSGTRLTVV.

The V and J genes are TRBV28 and TRBJ2-5, with 7 bases aligning to TRBD1. The V gene end was trimmed by 4 bases and the J gene end by 0 bases; junction bases not matched to a gene: 2. Germline V CDR1 and CDR2: MDHEN, SYDVKM. This CDR3 contains 14 residues. The CDR3 coding sequence is TGTGCCAGCAGTTACACAGGGGACCAAGAGACCCAGTACTTC. Amino acids: CASSYTGDQETQYF.

V is TRBV5-5 and J is TRBJ2-7, with D possibly matching TRBD1 (6 bases). The CDR3 contains 14 residues. With 5 bases removed from V and 4 bases from J, the gap between germline ends came to 16 bases. The germline V gene has CDR1 SGHKS and CDR2 YYEKEE (reference sequence). The CDR3 DNA reads TGTGCCAGCAGAAGGCAGGGGAATGTATACGAGCAGTACTTC. It translates to CASRRQGNVYEQYF.

The chain links TRBV7-3 to TRBJ2-1, with 9 nucleotides matching TRBD2. The V gene end was trimmed by 1 base and the J gene end by 10 bases; junction bases not matched to a gene: 8. This CDR3 contains 15 residues. CDR1 and CDR2 (germline): SGHTA, FQGTGA. In DNA form, the CDR3 reads TGTGCCAGCAGCTTAAGGGGGCCTAGCGGGAAGGAGCAGTTCTTC. Protein: CASSLRGPSGKEQFF. Using reference TRBV7-3 and TRBJ2-1 for the parts outside the CDR3, the full variable domain is GAGVSQTPSNKVTEKGKYVELRCDPISGHTALYWYRQSLGQGPEFLIYFQGTGAADDSGLPNDRFFAVRPEGSVSTLKIQRTERGDSAVYLCASSLRGPSGKEQFFGPGTRLTVL.

A few counts support this clonotype. The J gene is TRBJ2-3, the V gene TRBV20-1; 12 bases are shared with TRBD2. Germline V gene sequence: CDR1 DFQATT, CDR2 SNEGSKA (reference sequence). This CDR3 contains 15 residues. J gave up 6 bases and V 1 base, and 5 bases lay outside the gene matches. The CDR3: CSARVRTSGKDTQYF. DNA of the CDR3: TGCAGTGCTAGAGTGAGGACTAGCGGGAAGGATACGCAGTATTTT.

This clonotype was counted only a few times. V gene TRBV9 combines with J gene TRBJ2-5; D is unclear. Germline CDR1 and CDR2: SGDLS and YYNGEE. The CDR3 extends over 12 amino acids. Trimming took 8 bases from V and 4 from J, leaving 12 bases between them. The CDR3 nucleotides are TGTGCCAGTTACTTCGGGTTAGAGACCCAGTACTTC. Its translation is CASYFGLETQYF.

This clonotype occurred many times. The J gene is TRBJ2-7, the V gene TRBV4-1; D is ambiguous. The CDR3 runs to 14 residues. The V gene's germline CDR1 is MGHRA and CDR2 YSYEKL. The V and J ends lost 0 bases and 3 bases respectively, with 9 bases between them. Here the CDR3 reads CASSQDLVSYEQYF. DNA for the CDR3: TGCGCCAGCAGCCAAGATCTCGTTAGCTACGAGCAGTACTTC.

The chain uses TRBV6-1 and TRBJ1-5; a possible D gene is TRBD1 (5 bases). Deletions cut 6 bases from V and 0 bases from J, with 12 bases between. This CDR3 comprises 15 residues. The germline V gene has CDR1 MNHNS and CDR2 SASEGT. The CDR3 here is CASRQEDNSNQPQHF. DNA of the CDR3: TGTGCCAGCAGACAGGAGGACAATAGCAATCAGCCCCAGCATTTT.

The rearrangement joins TRBV2 to TRBJ2-2; possibly TRBD2 for D (5 bases). Trimming pared 4 bases from V and 3 bases from J, leaving 9 bases between. This CDR3 is built from 14 residues. The germline CDR1 and CDR2 sequences are SNHLY and FYNNEI. The CDR3 nucleotides are TGTGCCAGCAGTGGTAGGGAGTACACCGGGGAGCTGTTTTTT. This encodes CASSGREYTGELFF. Full variable domain (rest looked up from reference TRBV2 and TRBJ2-2): EPEVTQTPSHQVTQMGQEVILRCVPISNHLYFYWYRQILGQKVEFLVSFYNNEISEKSEIFDDQFSVERPDGSNFTLKIRSTKLEDSAMYFCASSGREYTGELFFGEGSRLTVL.

The sample holds a few counts of this clonotype. This rearrangement joins TRBV20-1 to TRBJ2-7, with D possibly matching TRBD2 (6 bases). Germline V gene lookup returns CDR1 DFQATT and CDR2 SNEGSKA (reference sequence). This CDR3 has 15 amino acids. V gave up 6 bases and J gave up 0 bases, with 18 bases separating them. The CDR3 reads CSAHPFRGNSYEQYF. In nucleotides, the CDR3 is TGCAGTGCCCACCCGTTTCGGGGGAACTCCTACGAGCAGTACTTC.

The rearrangement joins TRBV28 to TRBJ2-3; a weak D match, TRBD1 (5 bases). Trimming cost V 7 bases and J 5 bases, with 16 bases left between them. The germline V gene has CDR1 MDHEN and CDR2 SYDVKM. The CDR3 extends over 14 amino acids. The CDR3 nucleotides are TGTGCCAGCACTAGGGGCCAGGTTTTAGATACGCAGTATTTT. This sequence encodes CASTRGQVLDTQYF.

This clonotype came up a few times. This sequence joins TRBV7-9 and TRBJ2-1, with D perhaps matching TRBD1 (5 bases). Trimming stripped 0 bases from V and 8 bases from J, with 11 bases between. The CDR3 has 14 amino acids. Germline V gene lookup returns CDR1 SEHNR and CDR2 FQNEAQ (reference sequence). The CDR3 loop is CASSLARPGHEQFF. The CDR3 bases are TGTGCCAGCAGCTTAGCTAGGCCAGGGCATGAGCAGTTCTTC.

This chain uses TRBV7-3 with TRBJ2-1; D may be TRBD2 (5 bases). V shed 4 bases and J shed 7 bases, with 17 bases lying between them. Germline V gene data show CDR1 as SGHTA and CDR2 as FQGTGA. The CDR3 has 15 amino acids. As DNA, the CDR3 is TGTGCCAGCAGCTCCGGGATATCACGGTTTAATGAGCAGTTCTTC. It translates to CASSSGISRFNEQFF. The whole variable domain, filled in from reference TRBV7-3 and TRBJ2-1, reads GAGVSQTPSNKVTEKGKYVELRCDPISGHTALYWYRQSLGQGPEFLIYFQGTGAADDSGLPNDRFFAVRPEGSVSTLKIQRTERGDSAVYLCASSSGISRFNEQFFGPGTRLTVL.

This clonotype appeared a few times. V is TRBV7-2 and J is TRBJ1-2; 7 bases map to TRBD1. This CDR3 spans 14 amino acids. Germline lookup yields CDR1 SGHTA and CDR2 FQGNSA. The junction had 3 bases not matched to a gene; V was cut back by 1 base and J by 4 bases. This chain's CDR3 is CASSLVGQSYGYTF. DNA for the CDR3: TGTGCCAGCAGCTTAGTGGGACAGTCCTATGGCTACACCTTC.

The rearrangement joins TRBV10-2 to TRBJ1-5; 7 bases fit TRBD1. The V segment lost 2 bases and the J segment 5 bases; nucleotides outside the gene matches: 3. This CDR3 has 14 residues. CDR1 is WSHSY, CDR2 SAAADI, per germline. This chain's CDR3 is CASSEDRADQPQHF. CDR3 in DNA: TGCGCCAGCAGTGAGGACAGGGCGGATCAGCCCCAGCATTTT.

As to this clonotype: The junction differs from germline at one of its ends, possibly a read error. The chain joins TRBV7-9 to TRBJ2-6, with D perhaps given as TRBD1 or TRBD2 (5 bases each). This CDR3 comprises 19 residues. The germline V gene encodes CDR1 SEHNR and CDR2 FQNEAQ (reference sequence). CDR3 in DNA: TGTGTCAGCAGCTCCCTTTTGGGCAGGGACCTCTCTGGGGCCAACGTCCTGACTTTC. Its protein product is CVSSSLLGRDLSGANVLTF.

This chain uses TRBV2 with TRBJ1-2; 9 nucleotides agree with TRBD1. V lost 8 bases and J lost 3; bases outside the gene matches: 10. The CDR3 spans 15 residues. Looked up from germline, CDR1 is SNHLY and CDR2 is FYNNEI. CDR3 coding DNA: TGTGCCAGCCTCTTACAGGGGGCGATGGACTATGGCTACACCTTC. Residues: CASLLQGAMDYGYTF.

For the CDR3, the DNA is TGTGCCACCAGTGATGGGGGTAACTATGGCTACACCTTC. Translation gives CATSDGGNYGYTF. The J gene is TRBJ1-2, the V gene TRBV24-1, with D possibly matching TRBD1 (5 bases). Trimming took 3 bases from V and 1 from J, leaving 5 bases between them. This CDR3 is built from 13 residues. Germline V lookup: CDR1 KGHDR, CDR2 SFDVKD.

The CDR3 reads CASSPKLDLGTGNNEQFF. For the CDR3, the DNA is TGCGCCAGCAGCCCCAAGTTAGATCTCGGGACAGGGAACAATGAGCAGTTCTTC. This sequence joins TRBV4-1 and TRBJ2-1; TRBD1 matches at 9 bases. The CDR3 spans 18 residues. Trimming at V came to 4 bases and at J to 5 bases, leaving 15 bases not matched to a gene. Germline V gene data show CDR1 as MGHRA and CDR2 as YSYEKL.

The gene calls are TRBV5-1 and TRBJ2-1, with D unclear. V lost 3 bases and J 1 base, leaving 8 bases between the germline ends. CDR1 is SGHRS and CDR2 is YFSETQ in the germline V gene. The CDR3 extends over 14 amino acids. CDR3 sequence (DNA): TGCGCCAGCAGCTCCCATGGGTCCTACAATGAGCAGTTCTTC. It specifies CASSSHGSYNEQFF.

The rearrangement links TRBV20-1 to TRBJ2-7; no definite D call. V was shortened by 0 bases and J by 4 bases, with 22 bases between the two germline ends. The CDR3 loop spans 17 amino acids. The germline CDR1 and CDR2 sequences are DFQATT and SNEGSKA (reference sequence). The CDR3 DNA follows: TGCAGTGCTAGAGATTCACGGCAGCGTCCCTCTGGGTACGAGCAGTACTTC. This codes for CSARDSRQRPSGYEQYF.

The V call is TRBV13, the J call TRBJ2-3, with 10 bases identical to TRBD2. J gave up 5 bases and V 1 base, and 9 bases lay outside the gene matches. Germline V gene sequence: CDR1 PRHDT, CDR2 FYEKMQ (reference sequence). There are 17 residues in the CDR3. The CDR3 protein is CASSLEIAGGRGDTQYF. The CDR3, as DNA: TGTGCCAGCAGCTTAGAAATAGCGGGAGGCCGTGGAGATACGCAGTATTTT.

This clonotype has a count of ten or more. V usage is TRBV5-1 and J usage is TRBJ2-7; maybe TRBD2 (5 bases). The germline V gene encodes CDR1 SGHRS and CDR2 YFSETQ. This CDR3 is 13 amino acids long. V lost 0 bases and J lost 5, with 9 bases in between. The CDR3 reads CASSLAGRDEQYF. The CDR3, as DNA: TGCGCCAGCAGCTTGGCCGGGCGGGACGAGCAGTACTTC.

CDR3 loop: CASSGRAGDEQFF. The CDR3 DNA sequence: TGTGCCAGCAGTGGACGAGCGGGGGATGAGCAGTTCTTC. V usage is TRBV6-1 and J usage is TRBJ2-1; 8 bases match TRBD2. Trimming at V came to 4 bases and at J to 8 bases, leaving 4 bases not matched to a gene. Germline assignment: CDR1 MNHNS and CDR2 SASEGT. CDR3 length equals 13 residues.

The table lists this clonotype with a few counts. The gene calls are TRBV6-1 and TRBJ2-7, with D tentatively TRBD1 (6 bases). CDR3 length: 13 residues. Germline CDR1 MNHNS, CDR2 SASEGT. V was cut by 8 bases and J by 4 bases, with 15 bases left in between. For the CDR3, the DNA is TGTGCCAGCGATCCGGGACAAGGATACGAGCAGTACTTC. Translation gives CASDPGQGYEQYF.

In its sample, this clonotype was seen many times. The rearrangement joins TRBV7-2 to TRBJ1-5, with unresolved D. V was pared by 5 bases and J by 3 bases, with 8 bases between. This CDR3 is 13 amino acids long. Germline CDR1 and CDR2: SGHTA and FQGNSA. The CDR3 protein is CASSIEYNQPQHF. Written as DNA, the CDR3 is TGTGCCAGCAGCATAGAGTACAATCAGCCCCAGCATTTT.